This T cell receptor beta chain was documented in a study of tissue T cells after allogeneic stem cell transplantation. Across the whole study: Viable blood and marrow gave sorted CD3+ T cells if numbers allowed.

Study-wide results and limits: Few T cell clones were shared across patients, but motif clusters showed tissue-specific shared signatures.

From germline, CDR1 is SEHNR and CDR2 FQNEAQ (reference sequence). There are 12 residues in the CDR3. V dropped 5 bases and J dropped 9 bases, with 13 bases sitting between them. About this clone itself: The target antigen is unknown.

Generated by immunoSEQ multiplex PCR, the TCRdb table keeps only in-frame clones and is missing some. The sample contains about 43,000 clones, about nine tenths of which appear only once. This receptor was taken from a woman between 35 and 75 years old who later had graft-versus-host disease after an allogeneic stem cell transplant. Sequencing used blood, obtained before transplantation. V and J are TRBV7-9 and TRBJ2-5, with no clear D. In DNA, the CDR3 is TGTGCCAGCAGCCTCCCCCTCGGGCCCCAGTACTTC. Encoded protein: CASSLPLGPQYF.